These 7 T cell receptor beta chains originate from one sample sequenced in a study of regulatory T cells in long-lasting Graves disease. The authors built TCR beta libraries using iRepertoire HTBI primers and Arm-PCR of CDR3 regions. TCRdb analysed the multiplex PCR reads with MiXCR anew, one entry per CDR3 protein. The data show 700,000 or so distinct CDR3 sequences, around 30% seen once. Time point: persistent/refractory GD, antithyroid drugs over 5 years with positive TRAb. Construction of the TCR library relied on RNA isolated from PBMCs. The sample here was peripheral blood mononuclear cells (PBMCs), taken when the disease was refractory, from a patient treated with antithyroid drugs. These receptors were obtained from a female donor with Graves disease.

The chain couples TRBV6-8 to TRBJ1-3; no reliable D call. The germline V gene has CDR1 MNHGY and CDR2 SAAAGT. V was pared by 2 bases and J by 3 bases, with 5 bases between. This CDR3 is 13 amino acids long. In nucleotides, the CDR3 is TGTGCCAGCAGTTACGATTATGGAAACACCATATATTTT. It encodes CASSYDYGNTIYF.

This clonotype appeared many times. The chain uses TRBV2 and TRBJ2-7; TRBD2 matches 8 bases. J gave up 5 bases and V 6 bases, and 9 bases lay outside the gene matches. The CDR3 loop spans 14 amino acids. The germline CDR1 and CDR2 sequences are SNHLY and FYNNEI. The CDR3 loop reads CASRSSSGDHEQYF. CDR3 coding DNA: TGTGCCAGCAGATCTAGTAGCGGGGATCACGAGCAGTACTTC.

This clonotype was observed a few times. The chain uses TRBV5-1 and TRBJ2-2; 7 bases fit TRBD2. The CDR3 has 15 residues. Germline-derived CDR1 and CDR2 are SGHRS and YFSETQ. The V and J ends lost 4 bases and 2 bases, in that order; junction bases with no gene match: 5. This chain's CDR3 is CASSPGLSNTGELFF. In DNA, the CDR3 is TGCGCCAGCAGCCCGGGACTATCCAACACCGGGGAGCTGTTTTTT.

The rearrangement links TRBV20-1 to TRBJ1-6; no firm D call. V lost 3 bases and J 4 bases, leaving 7 bases between the germline ends. CDR3 length: 13 residues. Germline V gene data show CDR1 as DFQATT and CDR2 as SNEGSKA (reference sequence). The CDR3 sequence is CSARAAYNSPLHF. DNA for the CDR3: TGCAGTGCTAGGGCAGCTTATAATTCACCCCTCCACTTT.

This clonotype has just a few counts. J is TRBJ1-1 and V is TRBV6-1; 9 bases line up with TRBD1. The V and J ends lost 2 bases and 0 bases, in that order; junction bases with no gene match: 10. The germline V gene encodes CDR1 MNHNS and CDR2 SASEGT. This CDR3 contains 18 residues. CDR3 residues: CASSEHRDRVIVNTEAFF. CDR3 DNA sequence: TGTGCCAGCAGTGAACACCGGGACAGGGTTATCGTGAACACTGAAGCTTTCTTT.

The chain combines TRBV7-6 with TRBJ2-3; D is perhaps TRBD2 (6 bases). This CDR3 contains 13 residues. Trimming took 2 bases from V and 7 from J, leaving 10 bases between them. Germline loops: CDR1 SGHVS, CDR2 FNYEAQ. As DNA, the CDR3 is TGTGCCAGCAGCTTAACTAGCTCAAATACGCAGTATTTT. Protein: CASSLTSSNTQYF.

This clonotype was found a few times. The V call is TRBV6-2 or TRBV6-3, the J call TRBJ1-3; D may be TRBD1 (6 bases). In germline, CDR1 is MNHEY, CDR2 SVGEGT. The ends were cut back, 7 bases at V and 0 bases at J, with 13 bases in the middle. The CDR3 loop spans 15 amino acids. The CDR3: CASKYDRNSGNTIYF. In DNA form, the CDR3 reads TGTGCCAGCAAATATGACAGGAACTCTGGAAACACCATATATTTT.